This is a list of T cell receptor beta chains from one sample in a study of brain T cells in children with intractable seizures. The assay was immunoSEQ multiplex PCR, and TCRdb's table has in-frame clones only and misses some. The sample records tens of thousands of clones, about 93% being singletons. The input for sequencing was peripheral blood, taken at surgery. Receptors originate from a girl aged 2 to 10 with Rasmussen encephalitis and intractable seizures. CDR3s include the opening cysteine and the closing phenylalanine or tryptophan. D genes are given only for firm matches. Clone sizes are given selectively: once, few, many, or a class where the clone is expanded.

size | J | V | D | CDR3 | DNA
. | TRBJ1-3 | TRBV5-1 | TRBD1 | CASSPDRRLSGNTIYF | TGCGCCAGCAGCCCGGACAGGCGACTCTCTGGAAACACCATATATTTT
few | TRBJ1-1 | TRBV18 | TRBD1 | CASSPRGQVNTEAFF | TGTGCCAGCTCACCACGGGGACAGGTGAACACTGAAGCTTTCTTT
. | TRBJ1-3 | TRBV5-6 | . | CASSLIGRGGNTIYF | TGTGCCAGCAGCCTCATCGGCCGGGGTGGAAACACCATATATTTT
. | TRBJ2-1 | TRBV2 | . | CASSETASSYNEQFF | TGTGCCAGCAGTGAAACGGCGAGCTCCTACAATGAGCAGTTCTTC
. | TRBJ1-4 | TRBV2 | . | CASSRAATSNEKLFF | TGTGCCAGCAGTCGCGCGGCCACGTCTAATGAAAAACTGTTTTTT
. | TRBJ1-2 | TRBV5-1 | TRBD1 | CASSPGTGGVPYIF | TGCGCCAGCAGCCCCGGGACAGGGGGCGTCCCTTACATCTTC
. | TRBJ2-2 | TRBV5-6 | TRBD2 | CASSLAGGPGGELFF | TGTGCCAGCAGCTTGGCGGGAGGGCCTGGCGGGGAGCTGTTTTTT
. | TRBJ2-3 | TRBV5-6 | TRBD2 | CASSLVVGGSSSTDTQYF | TGTGCCAGCAGCTTGGTGGTGGGAGGGTCCTCTAGCACAGATACGCAGTATTTT
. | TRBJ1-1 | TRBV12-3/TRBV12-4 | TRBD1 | CASSLTGAKAFF | TGTGCCAGCAGTTTAACAGGGGCAAAAGCTTTCTTT
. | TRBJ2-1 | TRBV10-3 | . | CAISEKGERAYNEQFF | TGTGCCATCAGTGAAAAAGGCGAACGTGCATACAATGAGCAGTTCTTC
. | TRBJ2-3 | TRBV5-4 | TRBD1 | CASSPRGPDTQYF | TGTGCCAGCAGCCCCAGGGGGCCAGATACGCAGTATTTT
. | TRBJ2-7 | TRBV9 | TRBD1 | CASSVGGSGGSYEQYF | TGTGCCAGCAGCGTAGGAGGTTCAGGGGGTAGCTACGAGCAGTACTTC
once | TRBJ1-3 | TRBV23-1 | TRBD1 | CASSGQVPHSGNTIYF | TGCGCCAGCAGCGGACAGGTGCCCCACTCTGGAAACACCATATATTTT
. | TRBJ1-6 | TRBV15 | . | CATSKDRTVNSPLHF | TGTGCCACCAGCAAAGACCGTACGGTTAATTCACCCCTCCACTTT
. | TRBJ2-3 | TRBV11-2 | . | CASSWGAGVRDTQYF | TGTGCCAGCAGCTGGGGGGCGGGAGTCCGAGATACGCAGTATTTT
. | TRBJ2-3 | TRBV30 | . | CAWKGLGVTDTQYF | TGTGCCTGGAAGGGGCTAGGTGTGACAGATACGCAGTATTTT
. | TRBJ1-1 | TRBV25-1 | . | CASSEFLNTEAFF | TGTGCCAGCAGTGAATTTTTGAACACTGAAGCTTTCTTT
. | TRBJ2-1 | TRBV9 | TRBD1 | CASSGPTPDRLNEQFF | TGTGCCAGCAGCGGCCCTACCCCGGACAGGTTAAATGAGCAGTTCTTC
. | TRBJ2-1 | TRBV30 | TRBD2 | CAWSGRTSGGLREQFF | TGTGCCTGGAGTGGCCGGACTAGCGGGGGCCTACGGGAGCAGTTCTTC
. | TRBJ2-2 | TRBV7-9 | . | CAAGPPNTGELFF | TGTGCAGCAGGGCCCCCGAACACCGGGGAGCTGTTTTTT
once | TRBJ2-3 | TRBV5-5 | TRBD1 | CASSPKAGTGGTDTQYF | TGTGCCAGCAGCCCAAAGGCCGGGACAGGCGGCACAGATACGCAGTATTTT
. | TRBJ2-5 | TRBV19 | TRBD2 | CASSRPSGGAGQETQYF | TGTGCCAGTAGTAGACCTAGCGGGGGGGCCGGGCAAGAGACCCAGTACTTC
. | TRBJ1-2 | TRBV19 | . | CASKSFDGADGYTF | TGTGCCAGCAAAAGTTTCGACGGGGCGGATGGCTACACCTTC
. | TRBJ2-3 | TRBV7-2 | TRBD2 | CASRLIAGGADTQYF | TGTGCCAGCAGGCTCATAGCGGGAGGGGCAGATACGCAGTATTTT
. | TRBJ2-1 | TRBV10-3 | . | CAISEQFPGNEQFF | TGTGCCATCAGTGAACAGTTCCCCGGGAATGAGCAGTTCTTC
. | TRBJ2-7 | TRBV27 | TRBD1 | CASSFTGQYEQYF | TGTGCCAGCAGTTTTACGGGACAGTACGAGCAGTACTTC
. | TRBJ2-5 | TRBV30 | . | CAWSVLETQYF | TGTGCCTGGAGTGTACTAGAGACCCAGTACTTC
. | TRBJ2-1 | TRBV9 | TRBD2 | CASTLLAGGDNEQFF | TGTGCCAGCACCCTCCTAGCGGGAGGCGACAATGAGCAGTTCTTC
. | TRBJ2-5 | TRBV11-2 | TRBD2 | CASSHGLAQTQYF | TGTGCCAGCAGCCATGGACTAGCGCAGACCCAGTACTTC
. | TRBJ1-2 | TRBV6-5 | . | CASSSRTDGYTF | TGTGCCAGCAGTTCAAGGACAGATGGCTACACCTTC
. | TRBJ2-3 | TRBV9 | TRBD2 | CASSFSGSGTTDTQYF | TGTGCCAGCAGCTTTAGCGGGAGTGGGACCACAGATACGCAGTATTTT
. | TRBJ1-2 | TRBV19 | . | CASSTDPGYGYTF | TGTGCCAGTAGTACCGACCCTGGCTATGGCTACACCTTC
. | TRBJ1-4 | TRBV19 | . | CASSTGPRGEKLFF | TGTGCCAGTAGTACCGGACCCCGAGGTGAAAAACTGTTTTTT
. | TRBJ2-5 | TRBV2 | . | CASSVKETQYF | TGTGCCAGCAGTGTTAAAGAGACCCAGTACTTC
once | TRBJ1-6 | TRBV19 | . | CASSIAGTNSPLHF | TGTGCCAGTAGTATCGCCGGAACTAATTCACCCCTCCACTTT
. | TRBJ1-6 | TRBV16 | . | CASSARGGINSPLHF | TGTGCCAGCAGCGCCCGGGGGGGGATTAATTCACCCCTCCACTTT
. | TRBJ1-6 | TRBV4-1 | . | CASSLVGAGAFNSPLHF | TGCGCCAGCAGCCTAGTCGGCGCAGGGGCTTTTAATTCACCCCTCCACTTT
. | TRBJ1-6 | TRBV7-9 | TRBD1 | CASSLGQGDSPLHF | TGTGCCAGCAGCTTAGGACAGGGAGATTCACCCCTCCACTTT
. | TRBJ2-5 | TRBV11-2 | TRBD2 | CASRGLAGGPETQYF | TGTGCCAGCAGGGGACTAGCGGGAGGGCCGGAGACCCAGTACTTC
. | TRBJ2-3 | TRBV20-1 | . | CSASPGITDTQYF | TGCAGTGCTAGTCCCGGGATCACAGATACGCAGTATTTT
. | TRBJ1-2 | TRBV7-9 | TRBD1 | CASSSPPGTGVSWGYTF | TGTGCCAGCAGCTCGCCCCCCGGGACAGGGGTCTCGTGGGGCTACACCTTC
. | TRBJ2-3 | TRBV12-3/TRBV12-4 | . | CASRSSGNTQYF | TGTGCCAGCAGATCGTCCGGGAATACGCAGTATTTT
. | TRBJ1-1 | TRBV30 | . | CAWSVIGPIGSTEAFF | TGTGCCTGGAGCGTAATCGGACCCATAGGATCCACTGAAGCTTTCTTT
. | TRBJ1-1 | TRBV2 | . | CASSGERGPNTEAFF | TGTGCCAGCAGTGGTGAGAGGGGACCTAACACTGAAGCTTTCTTT
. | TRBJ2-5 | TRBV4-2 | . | CASSVAGGSETQYF | TGTGCCAGCAGCGTGGCGGGTGGGAGTGAGACCCAGTACTTC
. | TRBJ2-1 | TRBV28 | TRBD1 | CASSFSGTGVSNEQFF | TGTGCCAGCAGTTTTTCCGGGACAGGGGTGTCCAATGAGCAGTTCTTC
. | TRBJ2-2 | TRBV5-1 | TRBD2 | CASSLVAGANTGELFF | TGCGCCAGCAGCTTGGTAGCGGGGGCGAACACCGGGGAGCTGTTTTTT
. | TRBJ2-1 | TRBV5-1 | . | CASSFSGNSYNEQFF | TGCGCCAGCAGCTTTAGCGGAAATTCCTACAATGAGCAGTTCTTC
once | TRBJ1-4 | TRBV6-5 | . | CASSAAGAANEKLFF | TGTGCCAGCAGCGCGGCAGGGGCAGCTAATGAAAAACTGTTTTTT
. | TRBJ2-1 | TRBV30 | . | CAWSALGDEQFF | TGTGCCTGGAGTGCTTTAGGGGATGAGCAGTTCTTC
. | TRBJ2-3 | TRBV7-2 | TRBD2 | CASSLVGSGRLITDTQYF | TGTGCCAGCAGCTTAGTTGGTAGCGGGAGACTGATCACAGATACGCAGTATTTT
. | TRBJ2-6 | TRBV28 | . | CASQAGANVLTF | TGTGCCAGTCAGGCTGGGGCCAACGTCCTGACTTTC
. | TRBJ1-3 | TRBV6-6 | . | CASTDSGNTIYF | TGTGCCAGCACCGACAGTGGAAACACCATATATTTT
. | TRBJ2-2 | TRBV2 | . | CASSRSRAGELFF | TGTGCCAGCAGTAGGTCTCGGGCCGGGGAGCTGTTTTTT